A single sample is the source of the 29 T cell receptor beta chains below, sequenced in a study of vaccination and CD4 T cells after COVID-19. Treatment of the sample: roughly ten-day PBMC culture with coronavirus spike peptide pools or control peptides (ViraFEST assay). Their antigens remain unidentified. The Oncomine TCR Beta short-read assay sequenced DNA from cultured CD4+ T cells. Each CDR3 protein gets one entry after TCRdb re-called the PCR reads with MiXCR. The sample holds fewer than 20,000 distinct CDR3 sequences, about 56% seen once. Sequencing input: CD4+ T cells from blood, cultured in vitro. All receptors come from a human donor who had recovered from COVID-19.

This clonotype was seen more than once but under ten times. The chain joins TRBV4-1 to TRBJ2-4; 7 positions agree with TRBD1. V lost 0 bases and J lost 7; bases outside the gene matches: 9. Germline V gene sequence: CDR1 MGHRA, CDR2 YSYEKL. This CDR3 contains 16 residues. The CDR3 DNA follows: TGCGCCAGCAGCCAAGATCAGGGGCCCAGGGGGAACATTCAGTACTTC. It translates to CASSQDQGPRGNIQYF.

This clonotype has more than one count but fewer than ten. This chain connects TRBV28 to TRBJ2-7, with D possibly TRBD2 on 7 matching bases. Between the trimmed V and J ends, which lost 3 bases and 4 bases, there was a span of 16 bases. CDR3 length: 15 amino acids. CDR1 is MDHEN, CDR2 SYDVKM, per germline. The CDR3 spells CASSFSLGGLYEQYF. The CDR3 nucleotides read TGTGCCAGCAGTTTTTCGCTGGGGGGGCTGTACGAGCAGTACTTC.

This clonotype has only a few counts. The chain uses TRBV14 and TRBJ2-7; 9 bases agree with TRBD2. With V trimmed by 3 bases and J by 0 bases, 9 bases remained unmatched. The CDR3 consists of 17 residues. Germline V gives CDR1 SGHDN, CDR2 FVKESK. The CDR3 bases are TGTGCCAGCAGCCAGGTGACTAGCGGTCTAAGCTCCTACGAGCAGTACTTC. This encodes CASSQVTSGLSSYEQYF.

The chain combines TRBV19 with TRBJ2-7; D is uncertain. Germline V lookup: CDR1 LNHDA, CDR2 SQIVND (reference sequence). The ends were cut back, 1 base at V and 6 bases at J, with 7 bases in the middle. The CDR3 is made up of 12 amino acids. The CDR3 loop is CASSIVNGEQYF. CDR3 coding DNA: TGTGCCAGTAGTATAGTTAACGGCGAGCAGTACTTC.

The V call is TRBV24-1, the J call TRBJ2-2, with 8 positions matching TRBD1. The V and J ends lost 4 bases and 1 base, in that order; junction bases with no gene match: 4. This CDR3 contains 16 residues. Germline CDR1 KGHDR, CDR2 SFDVKD. CDR3 amino acids: CATSDPGTGNTGELFF. CDR3 DNA sequence: TGTGCCACCAGTGACCCCGGGACAGGGAACACCGGGGAGCTGTTTTTT.

This CDR3 is CASSLQGSDTEAFF. CDR3 DNA sequence: TGCGCCAGCAGCTTACAGGGGAGTGACACTGAAGCTTTCTTT. The V call is TRBV5-1, the J call TRBJ1-1; 7 bases agree with TRBD1. Germline values: CDR1 SGHRS, CDR2 YFSETQ. The CDR3 spans 14 residues. Trimming removed 2 bases from V and 3 bases from J; junction bases left unmatched: 4.

This clonotype showed up just once. This sequence joins TRBV12-3 or TRBV12-4 and TRBJ1-3; D remains ambiguous. V was pared by 5 bases and J by 0 bases, with 5 bases between. The CDR3 extends over 13 amino acids. The CDR3 region has the DNA TGTGCCAGCAGTAACCTCTCTGGAAACACCATATATTTT. It codes for CASSNLSGNTIYF.

The genes are TRBV12-3 or TRBV12-4 and TRBJ1-1; perhaps TRBD1 as D (5 bases). This CDR3 has 13 residues. Trimming removed 3 bases from V and 9 bases from J, with 14 bases in between. CDR3 DNA: TGTGCCAGCAGTTTGGTTTCAGGGAGCAAAGCTTTCTTT. Translating it yields CASSLVSGSKAFF.

This clonotype was seen a few times. CDR3: CATSDPRFNWRGFSTDTQYF. The CDR3 bases are TGTGCCACCAGTGATCCCCGATTTAATTGGAGGGGTTTTAGCACAGATACGCAGTATTTT. The V and J genes are TRBV24-1 and TRBJ2-3, with D possibly matching TRBD2 (6 bases). Germline V gene lookup returns CDR1 KGHDR and CDR2 SFDVKD. Trimming stripped 3 bases from V and 0 bases from J, with 24 bases between. The CDR3 totals 20 residues.

This clonotype showed up just a few times. The chain carries TRBV15 and TRBJ2-1; perhaps TRBD2 as D (6 bases). This CDR3 comprises 12 residues. In germline, CDR1 is LNHNV, CDR2 YYDKDF (reference sequence). Trimming took 6 bases from V and 6 from J, leaving 9 bases between them. In DNA form, the CDR3 reads TGTGCCACCAGACGGGGGACCAATGAGCAGTTCTTC. This sequence encodes CATRRGTNEQFF. Full variable domain (remainder filled in from reference TRBV15 and TRBJ2-1): DAMVIQNPRYQVTQFGKPVTLSCSQTLNHNVMYWYQQKSSQAPKLLFHYYDKDFNNEADTPDNFQSRRPNTSFCFLDIRSPGLGDTAMYLCATRRGTNEQFFGPGTRLTVL.

This clonotype turned up a few times. The rearrangement uses TRBV6-1 and TRBJ2-2; TRBD1 might be the D (6 bases). Germline CDR1 MNHNS, CDR2 SASEGT. Trimming removed 8 bases from V and 7 bases from J, with 17 bases in between. CDR3 size: 14 residues. This CDR3 is CASGDQQGIGELFF. The CDR3 DNA reads as TGTGCCAGCGGGGATCAACAGGGAATCGGGGAGCTGTTTTTT.

This chain joins TRBV2 and TRBJ2-5; tentative D call: TRBD1 (6 bases). V was cut by 5 bases and J by 2 bases, with 15 bases left in between. The CDR3 runs to 15 residues. CDR1 SNHLY and CDR2 FYNNEI come from the germline V gene. The CDR3 coding sequence is TGTGCCAGCAGTATGACAGGTGGCGGGCAAGAGACCCAGTACTTC. Its protein product is CASSMTGGGQETQYF.

In this sample, this clonotype turned up a few times. V is TRBV7-6 and J is TRBJ1-6; 7 nucleotides align to TRBD1. This CDR3 contains 16 residues. V was clipped by 0 bases and J by 7 bases; unmatched bases: 6. Looked up from germline, CDR1 is SGHVS and CDR2 is FNYEAQ. The CDR3 here is CASSLAFRGENSPLHF. The CDR3, as DNA: TGTGCCAGCAGCTTAGCATTCAGGGGGGAAAATTCACCCCTCCACTTT.

The chain's CDR3 is CASSLTGTLEAFF. In nucleotides, the CDR3 is TGTGCCAGCAGCTTAACCGGGACTCTTGAAGCTTTCTTT. The J gene is TRBJ1-1, the V gene TRBV7-9; possibly TRBD1 for D (5 bases). CDR3 length: 13 residues. Between the trimmed V and J ends, which lost 2 bases and 7 bases, there was a span of 11 bases. Germline CDR1 and CDR2: SEHNR and FQNEAQ (reference sequence).

This clonotype was recorded a few times. The chain carries TRBV5-8 and TRBJ1-3; D is possibly TRBD1 (6 bases). V lost 3 bases and J 9 bases, leaving 19 bases between the germline ends. The CDR3 sequence is 15 residues long. The germline CDR1 and CDR2 sequences are SGHTS and YDEGEE. The CDR3: CASSYRSRGAGTIYF. The CDR3 DNA follows: TGTGCCAGCAGCTACAGGAGCAGGGGTGCGGGCACCATATATTTT. Complete variable domain (other parts from reference TRBV5-8 and TRBJ1-3): EAGVTQSPTHLIKTRGQQATLRCSPISGHTSVYWYQQALGLGLQFLLWYDEGEERNRGNFPPRFSGRQFPNYSSELNVNALELEDSALYLCASSYRSRGAGTIYFGEGSWLTVV.

The genes are TRBV5-4 and TRBJ1-2; maybe TRBD1 (5 bases). Trimming pared 3 bases from V and 0 bases from J, leaving 15 bases between. The CDR3 runs 16 residues. Looked up from germline, CDR1 is SGHNT and CDR2 is YYREEE (reference sequence). In DNA form, the CDR3 reads TGTGCCAGCAGCTGGTCGTTGGGGCCCGCTAACTATGGCTACACCTTC. It specifies CASSWSLGPANYGYTF.

The chain employs TRBV4-1 and TRBJ2-3; 8 bases agree with TRBD1. V trimming: 4 bases; J trimming: 2 bases; junction bases outside the gene matches: 8. This CDR3 contains 16 residues. CDR1 MGHRA and CDR2 YSYEKL come from the germline V gene. The CDR3 bases are TGCGCCAGCAGCCCTGGCGGGACAGGATCCACAGATACGCAGTATTTT. Protein: CASSPGGTGSTDTQYF.

The rearrangement links TRBV7-3 to TRBJ2-2; possibly TRBD2 for D (5 bases). Trimming removed 8 bases from V and 0 bases from J, with 7 bases in between. The CDR3 length is 13 residues. Per germline, CDR1 SGHTA and CDR2 FQGTGA. The CDR3 spells CASGRTNTGELFF. The CDR3 DNA is TGTGCCAGCGGGAGAACGAACACCGGGGAGCTGTTTTTT.

This clonotype was found once. This chain connects TRBV20-1 to TRBJ2-7, with TRBD2 matching over 10 bases. From germline, CDR1 is DFQATT and CDR2 SNEGSKA (reference sequence). J was trimmed by 7 bases and V by 0 bases; bases with no gene match: 12. The length of the CDR3 is 16 residues. CDR3 region: CSARDSSGRERREQYF. The CDR3 nucleotides read TGCAGTGCTAGAGATTCGAGCGGGAGGGAGCGAAGGGAGCAGTACTTC.

The rearrangement uses TRBV27 and TRBJ1-4, with a possible D match to TRBD1 (6 bases). The CDR3 length is 15 residues. The V gene lost 5 bases and the J gene lost 2 bases, with 12 bases spanning the gap. Germline CDR1 MNHEY, CDR2 SMNVEV (reference sequence). CDR3 amino acids: CASSGRGRTNEKLFF. DNA for the CDR3: TGTGCCAGCAGTGGGAGGGGGAGGACTAATGAAAAACTGTTTTTT.

The J gene is TRBJ2-5, the V gene TRBV6-2 or TRBV6-3; D unresolved. The CDR3 consists of 13 residues. The V end was cut by 5 bases, the J end by 4 bases, with 11 bases between. Germline CDR1 and CDR2: MNHEY and SVGEGT. CDR3 amino acids: CASSPWVGETQYF. The CDR3 DNA is TGTGCCAGCAGTCCGTGGGTTGGAGAGACCCAGTACTTC.

The V call is TRBV20-1, the J call TRBJ2-5; D assignment may be TRBD1 or TRBD2 (5 bases each). The ends were cut back, 4 bases at V and 3 bases at J, with 15 bases in the middle. Germline loops: CDR1 DFQATT, CDR2 SNEGSKA (reference sequence). This CDR3 has 14 residues. The chain's CDR3 is CSAIDLLGEETQYF. For the CDR3, the DNA is TGCAGTGCTATTGATCTTCTGGGGGAAGAGACCCAGTACTTC.

V usage is TRBV6-1 and J usage is TRBJ2-5, with 8 positions matching TRBD2. Trimming at V came to 6 bases and at J to 5 bases, leaving 5 bases not matched to a gene. Germline V gives CDR1 MNHNS, CDR2 SASEGT. CDR3 length: 13 amino acids. The chain's CDR3 is CASRGLVIETQYF. In nucleotides, the CDR3 is TGTGCCAGCAGGGGACTAGTAATTGAGACCCAGTACTTC.

J is TRBJ2-7 and V is TRBV19, with 8 bases that match TRBD1. The CDR3 spans 16 residues. The V gene's germline CDR1 is LNHDA and CDR2 SQIVND (reference sequence). With 5 bases clipped from V and 4 bases from J, the junction kept 13 bases outside the gene matches. CDR3 nucleotide sequence: TGTGCCAGTAGTTCAAGACGGACAGGGAAAAAGTACGAGCAGTACTTC. This sequence encodes CASSSRRTGKKYEQYF.

The chain links TRBV5-1 to TRBJ2-3; TRBD1 agrees at 8 bases. Germline CDR1 is SGHRS and CDR2 is YFSETQ. The CDR3 extends over 15 amino acids. The V segment lost 1 base and the J segment 1 base; nucleotides outside the gene matches: 2. As DNA, the CDR3 is TGCGCCAGCAGCTTGATGACAGGGGGCACAGATACGCAGTATTTT. This codes for CASSLMTGGTDTQYF.

The table lists this clonotype with a few counts. V gene TRBV20-1 combines with J gene TRBJ2-5; the D gene is possibly TRBD2 (5 bases). Trimming pared 5 bases from V and 2 bases from J, leaving 12 bases between. CDR3 size: 13 residues. Germline assignment: CDR1 DFQATT and CDR2 SNEGSKA (reference sequence). As DNA, the CDR3 is TGCAGTGCTTCACATACTAGACAAGAGACCCAGTACTTC. Its protein product is CSASHTRQETQYF.

The J gene is TRBJ2-6, the V gene TRBV2; D tentatively reads TRBD1 or TRBD2 (5 bases each). Between the trimmed V and J ends, which lost 8 bases and 0 bases, there was a span of 17 bases. Germline assignment: CDR1 SNHLY and CDR2 FYNNEI. CDR3 length equals 17 residues. As DNA, the CDR3 is TGTGCCAGCGAGGGGTCCCTGATAATCTCTGGGGCCAACGTCCTGACTTTC. This encodes CASEGSLIISGANVLTF.

The V call is TRBV27, the J call TRBJ1-4; no firm D call. The CDR3 consists of 16 residues. Deletions cut 2 bases from V and 5 bases from J, with 15 bases between. The germline CDR1 and CDR2 sequences are MNHEY and SMNVEV (reference sequence). DNA for the CDR3: TGTGCCAGCAGTTTAGAGGGCAGCTACTACAATGAAAAACTGTTTTTT. It codes for CASSLEGSYYNEKLFF.

A few counts support this clonotype. J is TRBJ1-1 and V is TRBV2; TRBD1 matches at 9 bases. J gave up 4 bases and V 7 bases, and 10 bases lay outside the gene matches. The CDR3 has 15 amino acids. Germline CDR1 SNHLY, CDR2 FYNNEI. This chain's CDR3 is CASNIQGALATEAFF. In DNA form, the CDR3 reads TGTGCCAGCAATATACAGGGGGCTTTGGCCACTGAAGCTTTCTTT.